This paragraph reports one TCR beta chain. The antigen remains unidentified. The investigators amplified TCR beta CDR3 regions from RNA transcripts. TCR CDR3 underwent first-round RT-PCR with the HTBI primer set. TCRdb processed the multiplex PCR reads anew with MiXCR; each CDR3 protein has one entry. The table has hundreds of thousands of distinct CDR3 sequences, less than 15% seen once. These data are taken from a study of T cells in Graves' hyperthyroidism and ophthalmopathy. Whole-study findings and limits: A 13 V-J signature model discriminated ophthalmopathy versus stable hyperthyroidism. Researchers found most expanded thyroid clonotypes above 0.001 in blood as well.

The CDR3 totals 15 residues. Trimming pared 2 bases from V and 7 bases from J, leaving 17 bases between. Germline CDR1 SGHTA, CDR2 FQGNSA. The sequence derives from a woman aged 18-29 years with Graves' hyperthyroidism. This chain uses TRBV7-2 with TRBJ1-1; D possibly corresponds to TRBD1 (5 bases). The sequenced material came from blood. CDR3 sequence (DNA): TGTGCCAGCAGCTTATCTGGAGGGGCGAGGATTGAAGCTTTCTTT. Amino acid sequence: CASSLSGGARIEAFF.